The subject of this entry is one T cell receptor (beta chain). What antigen it recognizes has not been identified. Base qualities were left out, and no much larger clone turns up one base away. The sample originates from a study of blood T cell repertoires in COVID-19 (dated by TCRdb to 2020 to 2021). Turning to the overall study: The collaborator samples originated in the United States, Italy and Spain and spanned the acute and convalescent phases of COVID-19. The repertoires were released in a freely available public database meant as a resource for research on the immune response to SARS-CoV-2. HLA class I and class II types, where available, came from metadata supplied by the sample provider rather than from assay-based typing. The material from the prospective study consisted of cDNA or gDNA derived from T cells, B-cell-depleted T cells, or PBMCs. Sample metadata almost always included a de-identified subject ID, COVID-19 status, age in years and sex. Deeply sampled blood TCRbeta repertoires from subjects exposed to, actively infected with, or recovered from COVID-19 were included in the dataset. Samples came from the ongoing ImmuneRACE study (first 160 participants) plus 1,254 subjects from 6 global collaborators.

TCRbeta CDR3 regions were amplified from genomic DNA using the immunoSEQ Assay, a bias-controlled multiplex PCR. The source study handled its data this way. The number of nucleated cells in each sample was estimated from the amplification of reference gene primers within the assay. To quantify the absolute abundance of each unique TCRbeta CDR3 rearrangement, sequence reads were collapsed and filtered. For each sample, productive Simpson clonality was calculated as the square root of Simpson's diversity index over productive rearrangements. TCRdb carries this immuneACCESS record with in-frame sequences only. Its versions omit some clonotypes, under half of them owing to an unresolved V gene in the studies checked, with the rest unexplained. V and J calls and clone size follow that table, whereas D and trimming were derived from the DNA. A total of roughly 180,000 clones appear in this sample, 82% of them only once. 8% to 11% of the sample lies in the top ten.

The full study reports these points: How much clinical and demographic metadata was included differed by source and by participant, and the metadata was provided uncurated.

Whole blood was collected in K2EDTA tubes by collaborating institutions according to the institutions' own protocols. Collaborator samples were shipped for TCRbeta analysis as frozen whole blood, isolated PBMCs, or DNA extracted from either sample type. Germline trimming: 5 bases from V, 4 bases from J; junction bases outside gene matches: 0. The CDR3, from cysteine to phenylalanine, totals 11 residues. Only the CDR3 DNA is retained, 33 bases long and in frame from the first base. The CDR1 and CDR2 encoded by the germline V gene (reference sequence) are DFQATT and SNEGSKA. Here the chain combines TRBV20-1 and TRBJ1-1; 8 of the junction bases match TRBD1. This TCR was recovered from a woman older than 75 with active or convalescent COVID-19. Sequences were obtained from peripheral blood. The nucleotides read TGCAGTGCTGACAGGGGCACTGAAGCTTTCTTT. It translates as CSADRGTEAFF.